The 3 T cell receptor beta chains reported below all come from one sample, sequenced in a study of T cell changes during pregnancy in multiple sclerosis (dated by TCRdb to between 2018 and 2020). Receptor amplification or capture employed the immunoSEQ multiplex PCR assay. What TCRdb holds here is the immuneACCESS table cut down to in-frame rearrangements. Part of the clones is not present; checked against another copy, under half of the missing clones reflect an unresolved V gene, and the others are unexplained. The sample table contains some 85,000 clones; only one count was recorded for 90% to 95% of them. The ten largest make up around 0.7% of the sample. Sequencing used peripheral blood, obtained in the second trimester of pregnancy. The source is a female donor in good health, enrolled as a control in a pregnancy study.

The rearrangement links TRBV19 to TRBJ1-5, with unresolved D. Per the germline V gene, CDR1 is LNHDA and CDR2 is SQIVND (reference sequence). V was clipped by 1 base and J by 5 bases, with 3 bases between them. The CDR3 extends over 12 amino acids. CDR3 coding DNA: TGTGCCAGTAGTATAGGAGATCAGCCCCAGCATTTT. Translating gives CASSIGDQPQHF.

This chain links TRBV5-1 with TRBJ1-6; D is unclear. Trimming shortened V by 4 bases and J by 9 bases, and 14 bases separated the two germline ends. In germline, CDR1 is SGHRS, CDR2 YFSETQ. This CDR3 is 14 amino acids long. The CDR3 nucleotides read TGCGCCAGCAGCCTTACTGATTCTCGTTCACCCCTCCACTTT. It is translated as CASSLTDSRSPLHF.

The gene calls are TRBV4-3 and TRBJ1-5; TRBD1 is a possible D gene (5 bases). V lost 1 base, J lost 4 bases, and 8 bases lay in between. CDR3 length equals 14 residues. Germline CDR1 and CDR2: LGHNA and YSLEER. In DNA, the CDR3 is TGCGCCAGCAGCCAAGGGAGGGGTAATCAGCCCCAGCATTTT. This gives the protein CASSQGRGNQPQHF.